Listed below are T cell receptor beta chains from one sample, sequenced in a study of T-cell memory formation after mild COVID-19. Each CDR3 protein is one row after TCRdb ran MiXCR on the 5' RACE reads. Of about 210,000 distinct CDR3 sequences in the sample, about 11% were seen once. The specimen sequenced was PBMCs or a T cell subset sorted from them (not recorded which). All receptors derive from a man aged 18 to 30 who had mild COVID-19 (a few samples of this study predate the infection). Cell type and time point are not known. CDR3s include the opening cysteine and the closing phenylalanine or tryptophan. Each record gives: D gene, clone size, V gene, J gene, CDR3 DNA, CDR3 protein. A D gene is named only where the DNA matches it firmly. Only some rows state a clone size, as once, few, many or a class for expanded clones.

D: .
size: .
V: TRBV5-1
J: TRBJ2-1
DNA: TGCGCCAGCAGCTTGGTGGGGGGGGCCTCCTACAATGAGCAGTTCTTC
CDR3: CASSLVGGASYNEQFF

D: .
size: .
V: TRBV20-1
J: TRBJ1-5
DNA: TGCAGTGCTCGGAACAGCAATAGCAATCAGCCCCAGCATTTT
CDR3: CSARNSNSNQPQHF

D: .
size: few
V: TRBV7-2
J: TRBJ1-1
DNA: TGTGCCAGCAGCCTGGGGTGGGCTATGAACACTGAAGCTTTCTTT
CDR3: CASSLGWAMNTEAFF

D: .
size: .
V: TRBV4-3
J: TRBJ2-2
DNA: TGCGCCAGCAGCCGAACTAGAGTCACCGGGGAGCTGTTTTTT
CDR3: CASSRTRVTGELFF

D: TRBD2
size: .
V: TRBV9
J: TRBJ2-1
DNA: TGTGCCAGCAGGGGGACCATGACTAGCGGGGACAATGAGCAGTTCTTC
CDR3: CASRGTMTSGDNEQFF

D: .
size: .
V: TRBV12-3/TRBV12-4
J: TRBJ1-6
DNA: TGTGCCAGCAGCCTCCGTTTGGCAGCGGGGAATTCACCCCTCCACTTT
CDR3: CASSLRLAAGNSPLHF

D: TRBD2
size: few
V: TRBV5-1
J: TRBJ2-3
DNA: TGCGCCAGCAACCCCGCCGCGGGGGAGACAGATACGCAGTATTTT
CDR3: CASNPAAGETDTQYF

D: .
size: few
V: TRBV5-1
J: TRBJ2-6
DNA: TGCGCCAGCAGCTTGGCCCCGGGAACAGGGGCCAACGTCCTGACTTTC
CDR3: CASSLAPGTGANVLTF

D: .
size: many
V: TRBV5-1
J: TRBJ1-3
DNA: TGCGCCAGCAGCTTCGGCGGGTCAGCTGGAAACACCATATATTTT
CDR3: CASSFGGSAGNTIYF

D: TRBD2
size: many
V: TRBV6-2/TRBV6-3
J: TRBJ2-1
DNA: TGTGCCAGCAGTTTTGGCGGGGGGTACAATGAGCAGTTCTTC
CDR3: CASSFGGGYNEQFF

D: .
size: .
V: TRBV7-3
J: TRBJ2-1
DNA: TGTGCCAGCAGCTTAACTGACAGTGAGCAGTTCTTC
CDR3: CASSLTDSEQFF

D: .
size: many
V: TRBV24-1
J: TRBJ2-3
DNA: TGTGCCACCAGTGATCGACAGACAGATACGCAGTATTTT
CDR3: CATSDRQTDTQYF

D: .
size: few
V: TRBV5-1
J: TRBJ2-5
DNA: TGCGCCAGCAGCTTTAATAGGGGGACCCAAGAGACCCAGTACTTC
CDR3: CASSFNRGTQETQYF

D: TRBD2
size: .
V: TRBV7-3
J: TRBJ2-2
DNA: TGTGCCAGCAGCTCGGGACTAGCGGGGGTCACCGGGGAGCTGTTTTTT
CDR3: CASSSGLAGVTGELFF

D: .
size: few
V: TRBV7-2
J: TRBJ2-7
DNA: TGTGCCAGCAGCCGCCCTGTGACCGTGGGGGGGCCCTACGAGCAGTACTTC
CDR3: CASSRPVTVGGPYEQYF

D: .
size: few
V: TRBV5-5
J: TRBJ1-2
DNA: TGTGCCAGCAGCTTGGAAACACCCTATGGCTACACCTTC
CDR3: CASSLETPYGYTF

D: .
size: .
V: TRBV7-2
J: TRBJ2-7
DNA: TGTGCCAGCAGCGAAGGACTGATGGTCTACGAGCAGTACTTC
CDR3: CASSEGLMVYEQYF

D: TRBD1
size: .
V: TRBV20-1
J: TRBJ2-2
DNA: TGCAGTGCTGGACGCAGGGGGCCGAACACCGGGGAGCTGTTTTTT
CDR3: CSAGRRGPNTGELFF

D: .
size: .
V: TRBV28
J: TRBJ1-3
DNA: TGTGCCAGCTCAGGGAGACCTGGAAACACCATATATTTT
CDR3: CASSGRPGNTIYF

D: .
size: many
V: TRBV6-6
J: TRBJ2-7
DNA: TGTGCCAGCAGTTGGATCTACGAGCAGTACTTC
CDR3: CASSWIYEQYF

D: .
size: .
V: TRBV30
J: TRBJ1-2
DNA: TGTGCCTGGAGTGTACTGGGGGCAGGTGGCTACACCTTC
CDR3: CAWSVLGAGGYTF

D: TRBD1
size: many
V: TRBV4-1
J: TRBJ1-5
DNA: TGCGCCCGCCTAGGGGGCCCGGGACAGGGGGTATTTCAGCCCCAGCATTTT
CDR3: CARLGGPGQGVFQPQHF

D: .
size: .
V: TRBV6-2/TRBV6-3
J: TRBJ2-7
DNA: TGTGCCAGCAGGTTCCTCCCTGGATCCTACGAGCAGTACTTC
CDR3: CASRFLPGSYEQYF

D: .
size: .
V: TRBV24-1
J: TRBJ2-3
DNA: TGTGCCACCAGTGATTCCCCCGCGGCCACAGATACGCAGTATTTT
CDR3: CATSDSPAATDTQYF

D: .
size: few
V: TRBV9
J: TRBJ2-1
DNA: TGTGCCAGCAGCGTAGCTCCCGCCGATGAGCAGTTCTTC
CDR3: CASSVAPADEQFF

D: .
size: few
V: TRBV7-2
J: TRBJ2-7
DNA: TGTGCCAGCAGCCGTAATCGCGAGCAGTACTTC
CDR3: CASSRNREQYF

D: TRBD1
size: few
V: TRBV7-2
J: TRBJ1-1
DNA: TGTGCCAGCAGCCTAGGACAGGGGGTGAACACTGAAGCTTTCTTT
CDR3: CASSLGQGVNTEAFF

D: .
size: .
V: TRBV20-1
J: TRBJ1-2
DNA: TGCAGTGCTAGCCGCACATTTCGACAGACGAGGTCTAGCTACACCTTC
CDR3: CSASRTFRQTRSSYTF

D: .
size: few
V: TRBV7-2
J: TRBJ1-1
DNA: TGTGCCAGCACCCGGGCCCTAGAGGACACTGAAGCTTTCTTT
CDR3: CASTRALEDTEAFF

D: TRBD1
size: .
V: TRBV25-1
J: TRBJ1-1
DNA: TGTGCCAGCAGTGACAGGGGGCGGACTGAAGCTTTCTTT
CDR3: CASSDRGRTEAFF

D: TRBD2
size: few
V: TRBV5-1
J: TRBJ2-2
DNA: TGCGCCAGCAGAAGCCCTAGCGGGGGGTCGAACACCGGGGAGCTGTTTTTT
CDR3: CASRSPSGGSNTGELFF

D: .
size: .
V: TRBV24-1
J: TRBJ2-6
DNA: TGTGCCACCACCCTCTCCCGGGGGCCAGGGGCCAACGTCCTGACTTTC
CDR3: CATTLSRGPGANVLTF

D: TRBD1
size: many
V: TRBV5-1
J: TRBJ1-6
DNA: TGCGCCAGCAGCATAGACAGGGGAAATTCACCCCTCCACTTT
CDR3: CASSIDRGNSPLHF

D: .
size: .
V: TRBV4-2
J: TRBJ1-2
DNA: TGTGCCAGCAGCTGGGCGTCGGGAAAGGATAACTATGGCTACACCTTC
CDR3: CASSWASGKDNYGYTF

D: .
size: few
V: TRBV7-9
J: TRBJ1-1
DNA: TGTGCCAGCGGCCCCGGGGGGAGGGCAGCTTTCTTT
CDR3: CASGPGGRAAFF

D: TRBD1
size: .
V: TRBV6-5
J: TRBJ1-4
DNA: TGTGCCAGCAGTTTATTTGGGACAGCCGCCGAAAAACTGTTTTTT
CDR3: CASSLFGTAAEKLFF

D: .
size: .
V: TRBV5-5
J: TRBJ1-6
DNA: TGTGCCAGCAGTATAAATGCAGGGGACTATAATTCACCCCTCCACTTT
CDR3: CASSINAGDYNSPLHF

D: .
size: many
V: TRBV18
J: TRBJ2-3
DNA: TGTGCCAGCTCACCACCAGGGGCAGATACGCAGTATTTT
CDR3: CASSPPGADTQYF

D: .
size: few
V: TRBV27
J: TRBJ1-5
DNA: TGTGCCAGCAGTCCTCGGCGGGGTAATCAGCCCCAGCATTTT
CDR3: CASSPRRGNQPQHF

D: .
size: few
V: TRBV9
J: TRBJ1-5
DNA: TGTGCCAGCAGCGTAGGAAGGTACAATCAGCCCCAGCATTTT
CDR3: CASSVGRYNQPQHF

D: TRBD2
size: few
V: TRBV7-2
J: TRBJ2-2
DNA: TGTGCCAGCAGCCCTCGGAGGCTAGCGGGTTCTTACACCGGGGAGCTGTTTTTT
CDR3: CASSPRRLAGSYTGELFF

D: TRBD1
size: .
V: TRBV9
J: TRBJ1-2
DNA: TGTGCCAGCAGCGCCCAGGACAGGGGGGGAGGCTACACCTTC
CDR3: CASSAQDRGGGYTF

D: .
size: .
V: TRBV4-1
J: TRBJ2-1
DNA: TGCGCCAGCAGCCCCCCCCGGACAGACGCATACAATGAGCAGTTCTTC
CDR3: CASSPPRTDAYNEQFF

D: .
size: .
V: TRBV5-1
J: TRBJ1-1
DNA: TGCGCCAGCAGGACGGCCACAGCAAACACTGAAGCTTTCTTT
CDR3: CASRTATANTEAFF

D: .
size: few
V: TRBV21-1
J: TRBJ1-2
DNA: TGTGCCAGCAGCAAAGAGGGACAGGACGACTATGGCTACACCTTC
CDR3: CASSKEGQDDYGYTF

D: TRBD1
size: .
V: TRBV19
J: TRBJ1-1
DNA: TGTCGGACAGGGAACACTGAAGCTTTCTTT
CDR3: CRTGNTEAFF

D: .
size: .
V: TRBV7-2
J: TRBJ2-5
DNA: TGTGCCAGCAGCCCCCAGCGAGAAGAGACCCAGTACTTC
CDR3: CASSPQREETQYF

D: TRBD2
size: few
V: TRBV7-3
J: TRBJ2-3
DNA: TGTGCCAGCAGCAGGGGACTAGCGGGGAGCTTAGATACGCAGTATTTT
CDR3: CASSRGLAGSLDTQYF

D: .
size: many
V: TRBV7-2
J: TRBJ2-5
DNA: TGTGCCAGCAGCCGGGACGTGGAGACCCAGTACTTC
CDR3: CASSRDVETQYF

D: .
size: .
V: TRBV6-6
J: TRBJ2-3
DNA: TGTGCCAGCAGTCGAGGGGCCGACACAGATACGCAGTATTTT
CDR3: CASSRGADTDTQYF

D: .
size: few
V: TRBV5-5
J: TRBJ2-2
DNA: TGTGCCAGCAGCTTGGATCAGAGGCGGACCGGGGAGCTGTTTTTT
CDR3: CASSLDQRRTGELFF

D: .
size: .
V: TRBV5-6
J: TRBJ1-2
DNA: TGTGCCAGCTTTCCAACGGGTAGAGTCTATGGCTACACCTTC
CDR3: CASFPTGRVYGYTF

D: .
size: many
V: TRBV5-1
J: TRBJ2-7
DNA: TGCGCCAGCAGCTTGGCTCCCCTAAATGAGCAGTACTTC
CDR3: CASSLAPLNEQYF

D: .
size: .
V: TRBV7-3
J: TRBJ2-2
DNA: TGTGCCAGCAGCCCCAGAAGCGCAGGGGAGCTGTTTTTT
CDR3: CASSPRSAGELFF

D: .
size: few
V: TRBV18
J: TRBJ1-1
DNA: TGTGCCAGTAAGGAGCTGAACACTGAAGCTTTCTTT
CDR3: CASKELNTEAFF